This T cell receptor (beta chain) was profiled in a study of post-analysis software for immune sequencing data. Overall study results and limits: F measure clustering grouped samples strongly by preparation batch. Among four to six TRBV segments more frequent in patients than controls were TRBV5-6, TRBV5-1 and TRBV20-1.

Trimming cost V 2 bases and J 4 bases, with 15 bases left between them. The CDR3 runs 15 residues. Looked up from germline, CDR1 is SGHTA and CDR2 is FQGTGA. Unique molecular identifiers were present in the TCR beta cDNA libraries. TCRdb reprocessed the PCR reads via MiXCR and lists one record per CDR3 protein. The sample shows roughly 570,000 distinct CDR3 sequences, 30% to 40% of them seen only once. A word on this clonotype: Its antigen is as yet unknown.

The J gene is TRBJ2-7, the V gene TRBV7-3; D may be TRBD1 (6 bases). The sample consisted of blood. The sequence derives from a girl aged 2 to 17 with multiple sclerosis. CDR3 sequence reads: CASSLLPGQIYEQYF. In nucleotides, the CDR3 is TGTGCCAGCAGCTTACTCCCGGGACAAATTTACGAGCAGTACTTC.